This T cell receptor (beta chain) appears in the sequencing data of a study of cytomegalovirus exposure and HLA in healthy donors (dated by TCRdb to about 2017). About the full investigation: An earlier analysis of some 620 of the donors reported 276 Gb of sequence data and around 100 million unique TCR beta sequences obtained from roughly 170 million T cells. An early release that covered 640 HLA-typed donors contained about 300 gigabases of sequencing data and 85 million to 100 million unique TCR sequences. Among the approximately 400 genotyped donors, around 81% belonged to the genetic ancestry cluster associated with self-reported Caucasian donors. The study aimed to test whether signatures of past pathogen exposure could be identified by cataloging public T cell receptors. The T cell repertoires of several hundred subjects were profiled by immunosequencing and related to cytomegalovirus serostatus. In addition to the first cohort of hundreds of subjects, a separate validation cohort of 130 or so different subjects was used. High-throughput TCR immunosequencing, statistical association of individual TCRs with disease status, and machine learning were combined to predict cytomegalovirus infection status. A later analysis re-examined previously published TCR beta repertoires from just over 650 donors and added high-resolution HLA genotyping to investigate patterns of TCR occurrence. In the later analysis, no new phenotypic data were used to find candidate immune exposures; instead, reliance was placed on TCR beta sequences and their occurrence across donors. To decide whether each TCR beta V gene segment behaved as functional or pseudogenic, an earlier analysis of some 600 of the donors relied on high-throughput TCR beta sequencing. Alongside the repertoire data, information on donor age, sex, ethnicity and CMV serostatus was compiled. Genome-wide SNP genotypes for about 55% of the roughly 670 donors were used in a later genetic analysis, which treated that subset as a discovery cohort. Every discovery cohort repertoire had been produced on one sequencing platform. HLA typing covered class I and class II loci at four-digit resolution. Typing coverage differed by locus: A, B, C, DRB1 and DQB1 were typed in roughly 629-630 donors, DQA1 in about 500, DPA1 in roughly 590, and DPB1 in 400 to 480. Five DR-DQ haplotypes were handled as single units for association and clustering because linkage in the cohort was strong. Among roughly 370 genotyped donors of the cohort, an average of around 240,000 unique TCR beta nucleotide sequences were sequenced per donor, around 20% of them non-productive.

Turning to this clone: The specificity of this receptor is unknown. No qualities accompany the bases; no much larger clone lies one base away.

Beyond this particular receptor, the publication reports: In the study, 150 to 200 TCR beta chains were listed as associated with cytomegalovirus. A cluster of highly shared sequence variants was judged likely to represent a technical artifact of the sequencing pipeline. A later analysis found that HLA-associated TCR beta chains were more clonally expanded and had lower generation probabilities than equally common non-associated chains. When HLA alleles, especially DR and DQ, strongly co-occurred, TCR associations were difficult to assign to individual alleles. A later analysis found that TCR association rates varied across HLA loci, with DRB1 alleles showing the most associated TCRs and HLA-C alleles the fewest. Because HLA typing was missing for some donors at each locus, association tests included only the typed subset. In vitro tests confirmed that a few of the cytomegalovirus-associated TCR beta chains recognize cytomegalovirus antigens. Roughly uniform sequencing depth across donors was assumed in presence/absence analyses, although this assumption may not hold. Broadly in line with IMGT annotations, most TCR beta V segments showed up in productive rearrangements about 87% or about 30% of the time in an earlier analysis of under 700 of the donors. The classifier was reported to diagnose cytomegalovirus status with high specificity and sensitivity in both the original cohort and the validation cohort. This cohort had only TCR beta chains sequenced, and the lack of alpha or paired-chain data limited which features could be detected. In a later genetic analysis, a missense DCLRE1C variant was associated with V-gene and J-gene trimming of TCR beta chains, and the association was replicated in an independent cohort. Correlated functional status among segregating V segments might reflect linkage disequilibrium, but an unknown experimental factor could not be ruled out. A later genetic analysis reported fewer N-insertions in productive TCRs among donors in an Asian-associated ancestry cluster than the roughly 700-donor mean. Across donors, most TCR sequences were observed very rarely, whereas some public TCRs were present in many individuals. A later analysis found that most CMV-associated TCR beta chains appeared HLA-restricted, with HLA associations seemingly driven largely by CMV exposure. Specific HLA alleles were associated with over 15,000 TCR beta sequences at a false discovery rate of 0.05 in a later analysis. Some IMGT-functional V segments, including TRBV6-2 and TRBV6-3, could not be distinguished by the 87-base-pair reads and were therefore excluded. The only immune exposure information available for the cohort was CMV serostatus. It was suggested by the authors that the approach could potentially be generalized to other disease states and immunological phenotypes. A further reported finding was that TCR beta sequences accurately predicted the HLA-A and HLA-B alleles for most subjects in the first cohort. Roughly 17 rarely observed V segments, including chromosome 9 orphons, were excluded from the earlier analysis of about 610 of the donors because counts were too low. A later analysis reported that several top co-occurrence clusters appeared linked to parvovirus B19, influenza, CMV and Epstein-Barr virus.

From V the trimming removes 5 bases and from J it removes 7 bases, while the gene matches leave 8 bases of the junction unaccounted for. The CDR3 measures 13 amino acids from cysteine to phenylalanine. Only the CDR3 portion is preserved as DNA: 39 bases, with reading frame beginning at the first base. CDR1 and CDR2 (SGHTA, FQGNSA) derive from the germline V gene. The library was obtained by the immunoSEQ multiplex PCR assay. For the multiplex PCR, a mixture combining 60 forward primers for TCR Vbeta segments and 13 reverse primers for TCR Jbeta segments was used. The CDR3 region of rearranged TCR beta genes was amplified from genomic DNA by a multiplex PCR assay. Amplified TCR beta libraries were sequenced as 87-base-pair reads on the Illumina HiSeq System. As for how the authors treated the data: A later analysis counted approximately 84 million unique TCR beta chains across the 550 to 800 repertoires, and 10 million to 11 million of these chains were shared by at least two donors. To remove PCR and sequencing errors, raw reads were error-corrected and collapsed into unique sequences using a nearest-neighbor algorithm that merged closely related sequences. V, D and J gene segments were assigned by aligning CDR3 sequences to IMGT reference sequences. For a sequence to be retained, at least a six-nucleotide match to both a V gene segment and a J gene segment was required. Rearrangements were called productive when the CDR3 lacked stop codons and stayed in frame with V and J; all others were non-productive. Following IMGT convention, CDR3 was defined as the stretch from the second conserved V-encoded cysteine up to the conserved J-encoded phenylalanine. The earlier analysis of around 640 of the donors excluded sequences that lacked an unambiguous match to a single V gene segment. An earlier analysis of a few hundred of the donors classified V segments as functional when productive rearrangements were above 56.7% and as segregating when the standard deviation between donors was above 5%. A statistical classification framework was developed to diagnose cytomegalovirus status using the catalog of TCR beta chain sequences. A later analysis assigned V and J genes by comparing TCR nucleotide sequences with IMGT/GENE-DB human TR gene sequences. A later analysis assigned CDR3 sequences and most-parsimonious VDJ recombination scenarios with the TCRdist pipeline. In a later analysis, each TCR beta chain was defined by its CDR3 amino acid sequence together with its V-gene family, and reads without a unique V-gene family were excluded. As a way to deal with suspected cross-contamination and a sequencing artifact, a later analysis dropped approximately 590 nucleotide sequences that were highly shared and had low generation probability. In a later analysis, a clonal expansion index for each public chain was calculated from normalized within-repertoire ranks of inferred template counts. A later analysis computed generation probabilities with a VDJ recombination model fitted to out-of-frame rearrangements, and checked the results against IGoR. Hypergeometric tests were used in a later analysis to score TCR-TCR, TCR-HLA and TCR-CMV co-occurrence, with a repertoire-size bias correction applied to the TCR pairs. A later analysis estimated false discovery rates by permuting HLA or CMV assignments 20 times. A later analysis grouped co-occurring TCRs with DBSCAN, adding TCRdist sequence similarity when clustering within HLA-allele-positive subsets. For co-occurrence clustering, repertoires with fewer than 30,000 or more than 120,000 public chains were excluded, along with 5 or 6 repertoires with anomalous nucleotide sharing. TCRdb took over this immuneACCESS table, retaining in-frame rearrangements with V and J assigned. Such tables are incomplete; in checked studies, under half of the missing clones stem from an unresolved V gene, and the remainder is unexplained. V and J calls plus clone size are reproduced from that table; the DNA served to infer D and trimming. This sample is represented by 150,000 or so clones; under 85% of them were singletons. The leading ten clones occupy 4% to 5% of the sample.

The cohort consisted of some 670 healthy bone marrow donors. All cohort members were sampled while nominally healthy, although unrecorded immune exposures were likely present. The donor tested CMV seropositive and was one of the 289 seropositive cohort members. A peripheral blood sample was provided by each donor, and peripheral blood mononuclear cells were used for TCR beta sequencing. Genomic DNA was extracted from the blood cell samples with the Qiagen DNeasy Blood Extraction Kit. The clonotype comes from a male donor in good health and CMV-seropositive. The chain was built from TRBV7-2 and TRBJ2-7, with 7 bases matching TRBD2. The sample consisted of PBMCs. The CDR3 is CASSRDAGGEQYF. The nucleotide sequence is given as TGTGCCAGCAGCCGGGACGCCGGGGGGGAGCAGTACTTC.